This TCR beta chain was sequenced during a study of T cells in narcolepsy. Only in-frame clones appear in the TCRdb table, and some are missing; sequencing was by immunoSEQ multiplex PCR. The data contain fewer than 35,000 clones, approximately 78% of them singletons. V was pared by 1 base and J by 7 bases, with 11 bases between. Germline CDR1 reads SGHAT; CDR2 reads FQDESV (reference sequence). The CDR3 consists of 13 residues. The chain recombines TRBV11-1 with TRBJ2-7; weak D call: TRBD1 (6 bases). Specimen: CD45RA- memory CD4+ T cells from PBMCs. This receptor was identified in a human donor with narcolepsy. The CDR3 DNA sequence: TGTGCCAGCAGCTTAGTCAGGGGCGGTGAGCAGTACTTC. Amino acids: CASSLVRGGEQYF.